The 11 T cell receptor beta chains presented below share a single source sample, sequenced in a study of T cells after somatic rescue of genetic block. TCRdb's table, derived via immunoSEQ multiplex PCR, lists solely in-frame clones and lacks some. The sample records 70,000 or so clones, 92% being singletons. Sequences were obtained from peripheral blood mononuclear cells (PBMCs). The receptor set was obtained from a man aged 35 to 55.

The chain carries TRBV7-4 and TRBJ1-6; 10 bases are shared with TRBD1. J lost 6 bases, V lost 6 bases, and 5 bases had no gene match. The germline V gene encodes CDR1 SGHVT and CDR2 SQSDAQ. The CDR3 sequence is 15 residues long. The CDR3 region has the DNA TGTGCCAGCAGACGCGACAGGGGGCCTAATTCACCCCTCCACTTT. It is translated as CASRRDRGPNSPLHF.

This clone came up once. This chain connects TRBV2 to TRBJ2-5; weak D call: TRBD1 (5 bases). With the DNA end fitting TRBJ2-7 better, the J assignment may be wrong. From germline, CDR1 is SNHLY and CDR2 FYNNEI. The CDR3 runs 14 residues. The CDR3 here is CASRTSQGGYEQYF. The CDR3 region has the DNA TGTGCCAGCAGAACCTCCCAGGGTGGCTACGAGCAGTACTTC.

The V gene is TRBV10-2, the J gene TRBJ2-7; D assignment may be TRBD1 or TRBD2 (5 bases each). Germline V gene data show CDR1 as WSHSY and CDR2 as SAAADI. Trimming shortened V by 9 bases and J by 6 bases, and 21 bases separated the two germline ends. This CDR3 contains 14 residues. The DNA of the CDR3 is TGCGCCAGTCAAGGACTGTCAGGGAACGGCGAGCAGTACTTC. Protein product: CASQGLSGNGEQYF.

This chain uses TRBV28 with TRBJ2-7, with unresolved D. V was clipped by 7 bases and J by 6 bases, with 22 bases between them. Germline CDR1 reads MDHEN; CDR2 reads SYDVKM. The CDR3 contains 15 residues. The CDR3 spells CASTTLFRWDGEQYF. The CDR3 DNA sequence: TGTGCCAGCACGACGCTCTTCCGGTGGGATGGCGAGCAGTACTTC.

The rearrangement joins TRBV7-6 to TRBJ1-6; the D gene is possibly TRBD1 (5 bases). Trimming cost V 2 bases and J 14 bases, with 10 bases left between them. CDR1 is SGHVS and CDR2 is FNYEAQ in the germline V gene. This CDR3 has 12 residues. CDR3 residues: CASSLSGGSLHF. As DNA, the CDR3 is TGTGCCAGCAGCTTATCTGGGGGATCCCTCCACTTT.

The chain joins TRBV7-2 to TRBJ2-2; TRBD2 matches at 10 bases. After removal of 1 base from V and 7 bases from J, the junction contained 3 bases not matched to a gene. The CDR3 loop spans 15 amino acids. Per germline, CDR1 SGHTA and CDR2 FQGNSA. CDR3 residues: CASSLGLAGDGELFF. The DNA for the CDR3 is TGTGCCAGCAGCTTAGGACTAGCGGGCGACGGGGAGCTGTTTTTT.

The J gene is TRBJ1-3, the V gene TRBV11-2; D may be TRBD1 (6 bases). The V and J ends lost 4 bases and 0 bases respectively, with 10 bases between them. The length of the CDR3 is 15 residues. Germline V gives CDR1 SGHAT, CDR2 FQNNGV. The CDR3 bases are TGTGCCAGCAGCTACAGGGTAATCTCTGGAAACACCATATATTTT. It translates to CASSYRVISGNTIYF.

V is TRBV7-9 and J is TRBJ1-1, with D perhaps matching TRBD1 (5 bases). In germline, CDR1 is SEHNR, CDR2 FQNEAQ (reference sequence). The CDR3 sequence is 17 residues long. V lost 2 bases to trimming and J lost 2 bases, with 18 bases between them. The CDR3 DNA sequence: TGTGCCAGCAGCTTATATAATAAGGACAATCAAAACACTGAAGCTTTCTTT. Protein product: CASSLYNKDNQNTEAFF.

This sequence joins TRBV7-2 and TRBJ1-3; weak D call: TRBD1 (6 bases). V was clipped by 5 bases and J by 1 base, with 12 bases between them. CDR3 length: 15 amino acids. CDR1 is SGHTA, CDR2 FQGNSA, per germline. CDR3 bases: TGTGCCAGCAGCCAAAATACAGGGTCTGGAAACACCATATATTTT. It yields the protein CASSQNTGSGNTIYF.

This chain links TRBV5-1 with TRBJ2-1, with a weak D call TRBD2 (5 bases). This CDR3 spans 16 amino acids. CDR1 is SGHRS, CDR2 YFSETQ, per germline. Trimming shortened V by 4 bases and J by 6 bases, and 20 bases separated the two germline ends. The DNA for the CDR3 is TGCGCCAGCAGCCCCGACACCCCCCTAGCACTCAATGAGCAGTTCTTC. This codes for CASSPDTPLALNEQFF. Drawing the rest from reference TRBV5-1 and TRBJ2-1, the complete variable domain is KAGVTQTPRYLIKTRGQQVTLSCSPISGHRSVSWYQQTPGQGLQFLFEYFSETQRNKGNFPGRFSGRQFSNSRSEMNVSTLELGDSALYLCASSPDTPLALNEQFFGPGTRLTVL.

This rearrangement joins TRBV7-6 to TRBJ2-1; possibly TRBD1 for D (6 bases). V lost 1 base, J lost 7 bases, and 11 bases lay in between. CDR1 is SGHVS and CDR2 is FNYEAQ in the germline V gene. This CDR3 contains 14 residues. The CDR3 loop is CASSLDLQGNEQFF. DNA of the CDR3: TGTGCCAGCAGCTTAGATCTTCAGGGGAATGAGCAGTTCTTC.